The clone carrying this T cell receptor beta chain was detected only once. The target antigen is unknown. Assay used: immunoSEQ multiplex PCR; TCRdb lists only in-frame clones, some missing. The sample carries around 100,000 clones, around 92% recorded once. The time point: week 47, end of study. Vaccination used 300 ug of mutant IDH1 20-mer peptide per dose, with topical imiquimod. Patients in the study were vaccinated eight times, receiving shots in weeks 1, 3, 5, 7, 11, 15, 19 and 23. This entry comes from a study of a mutant IDH1 vaccine in newly diagnosed glioma. Across the study: The initiation of vaccination occurred 4-6 weeks after radiotherapy alone, or with temozolomide cycles. Treated patients showed a male proportion of around 62%, a female proportion of around 38%, and a mean age of about 41 years.

The germline CDR1 and CDR2 sequences are ENHRY and SYGVKD. Trimming left V 3 bases short and J 1 base short, with 10 bases between. The CDR3 has 14 amino acids. The chain employs TRBV10-3 and TRBJ2-7, with D possibly called TRBD1 or TRBD2 (5 bases each). Sequencing was performed on PBMCs, taken from a glioma patient whose treatment included an IDH1 peptide vaccine. The clonotype was recovered from a woman in her fifties or sixties with glioma. The CDR3 DNA is TGTGCCATCAGTGATGATGGGGGATCCTACGAGCAGTACTTC. This gives the protein CAISDDGGSYEQYF.